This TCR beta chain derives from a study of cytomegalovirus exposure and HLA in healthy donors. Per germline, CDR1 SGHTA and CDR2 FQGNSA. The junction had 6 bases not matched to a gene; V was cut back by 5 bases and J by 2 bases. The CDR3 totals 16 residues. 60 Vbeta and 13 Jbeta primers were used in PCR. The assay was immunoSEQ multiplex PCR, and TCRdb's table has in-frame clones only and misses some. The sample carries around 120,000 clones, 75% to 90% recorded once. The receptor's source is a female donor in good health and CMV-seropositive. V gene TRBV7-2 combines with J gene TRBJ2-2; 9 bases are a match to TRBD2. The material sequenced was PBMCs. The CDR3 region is CASSPLAGANTGELFF. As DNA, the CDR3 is TGTGCCAGCAGCCCTTTAGCGGGGGCCAACACCGGGGAGCTGTTTTTT.